This is a list of T cell receptor beta chains from one sample in a study of Graves' ophthalmopathy and Graves' hyperthyroidism. In TCRdb, the multiplex PCR reads were re-called with MiXCR into one record per CDR3 protein. Here the sample spans roughly 410,000 distinct CDR3 sequences, 15% being singletons. Sequencing was carried out using peripheral blood. The receptors were gathered from a woman between 18 and 29 years old with stable Graves' hyperthyroidism. Both conserved end residues are part of each CDR3. Each record gives: CDR3 length, V gene, J gene, CDR3 protein.

length: 12
V: TRBV29-1
J: TRBJ1-5
CDR3: CSVAGAGQPQHF

length: 17
V: TRBV12-3/TRBV12-4
J: TRBJ1-2
CDR3: CASSLDSWARQGDGYTF

length: 12
V: TRBV29-1
J: TRBJ2-7
CDR3: CSVEAGVGEQYF

length: 13
V: TRBV28
J: TRBJ1-2
CDR3: CASSLIQNYGYTF

length: 17
V: TRBV12-3/TRBV12-4
J: TRBJ1-5
CDR3: CASRPGQGGVSNQPQHF

length: 14
V: TRBV2
J: TRBJ2-7
CDR3: CASGDGTGTYEQYF

length: 13
V: TRBV12-3/TRBV12-4
J: TRBJ1-5
CDR3: CASSRDRAQPQHF

length: 16
V: TRBV2
J: TRBJ1-3
CDR3: CASRAGLVISGNTIYF

length: 15
V: TRBV7-3
J: TRBJ2-2
CDR3: CASSLKGRITGELFF

length: 18
V: TRBV9
J: TRBJ2-5
CDR3: CASSVGGLAGPYQETQYF

length: 16
V: TRBV19
J: TRBJ1-1
CDR3: CASRIQGWGSNTEAFF

length: 15
V: TRBV10-3
J: TRBJ1-5
CDR3: CATQTTGDSNQPQHF

length: 13
V: TRBV12-3/TRBV12-4
J: TRBJ1-1
CDR3: CASRLTGGLEAFF

length: 16
V: TRBV9
J: TRBJ2-5
CDR3: CASSVRGAYKQETQYF

length: 14
V: TRBV11-1
J: TRBJ2-5
CDR3: CASSPRTGAETQYF

length: 14
V: TRBV7-8
J: TRBJ1-1
CDR3: CASSLTTGDPEAFF

length: 17
V: TRBV10-3
J: TRBJ2-2
CDR3: CAISDWTGVADTGELFF

length: 16
V: TRBV27
J: TRBJ1-2
CDR3: CASSTYRGRRYGGYTF

length: 15
V: TRBV11-1
J: TRBJ1-2
CDR3: CASSAGTGLSHGYTF

length: 13
V: TRBV27
J: TRBJ2-5
CDR3: CASSFAGGETQYF

length: 17
V: TRBV2
J: TRBJ1-5
CDR3: CASSESWGRGGHQPQHF

length: 14
V: TRBV10-3
J: TRBJ2-2
CDR3: CAIKTHGNTGELFF

length: 14
V: TRBV5-5
J: TRBJ1-2
CDR3: CASSLFTGAVEDTF

length: 13
V: TRBV9
J: TRBJ1-6
CDR3: CASSPGGNSPLHF

length: 17
V: TRBV12-3/TRBV12-4
J: TRBJ2-2
CDR3: CASGPKLWGADTGELFF

length: 14
V: TRBV10-1
J: TRBJ2-7
CDR3: CASSEFADGYEQYF